The 14 T cell receptor beta chains presented below share a single source sample, sequenced in a study of metastatic and nonmetastatic thyroid tumors. Before thyroid surgery, none of the patients had received any treatment. TCRdb re-analyzed the PCR reads using MiXCR. This sample has about 27,000 clones, with 20% to 25% found just once. The sample comprised blood. The receptors shown here come from a male donor with papillary thyroid cancer or a benign thyroid nodule (not recorded which). Some clones in this sample may be carry-over from other donors' samples.

This clone was counted at least ten times. The chain employs TRBV3-1 and TRBJ1-1; D perhaps matches TRBD1 (5 bases). The CDR3 is 14 amino acids. Deletions cut 1 base from V and 5 bases from J, with 11 bases between. The germline V gene has CDR1 LGHDT and CDR2 YNNKEL (reference sequence). The CDR3 sequence: CASSQGGRGTEAFF. CDR3 coding DNA: TGTGCCAGCAGCCAAGGCGGTAGGGGTACTGAAGCTTTCTTT.

This clone was counted at least ten times. The chain has TRBV11-2 and TRBJ1-2, with TRBD1 matching over 7 bases. V shed 4 bases and J 2 bases; nucleotides not matched to a gene: 4. The germline V gene encodes CDR1 SGHAT and CDR2 FQNNGV. The CDR3 spans 14 residues. The chain's CDR3 is CASSWDRGNYGYTF. In nucleotides, the CDR3 is TGTGCCAGCAGCTGGGACAGAGGGAACTATGGCTACACCTTC.

This clone was seen at least ten times. The rearrangement uses TRBV28 and TRBJ1-1; no firm D call. CDR3 length: 16 residues. V lost 4 bases and J lost 1, with 16 bases in between. Germline V gene lookup returns CDR1 MDHEN and CDR2 SYDVKM. The CDR3 region is CASSYVFGLANTEAFF. The CDR3 nucleotides read TGTGCCAGCAGTTATGTTTTCGGTTTGGCGAACACTGAAGCTTTCTTT.

Regarding this clone: One base away lies a much larger clone, so this may be a sequencing read error. The chain links TRBV6-2 or TRBV6-3 to TRBJ2-5; D is unclear. V lost 7 bases and J 1 base, leaving 13 bases between the germline ends. The CDR3 runs 14 residues. CDR1 is MNHEY and CDR2 is SVGEGT in the germline V gene. Here the CDR3 DNA reads TGTGCCAGCACCATAAAAGGGTTCCAAGAGACCCAGTACTTC. Translation gives CASTIKGFQETQYF.

The sample holds many counts of this clone. This chain joins TRBV27 and TRBJ1-6; the match to TRBD1 covers 7 bases. The CDR3 has 18 amino acids. Germline trimming cut 3 bases from V and 0 bases from J; bases unmatched to any gene: 8. Germline-derived CDR1 and CDR2 are MNHEY and SMNVEV (reference sequence). As DNA, the CDR3 is TGTGCCAGCAGTTTGTTTATGGCAGGGGGCTCCTATAATTCACCCCTCCACTTT. Its protein product is CASSLFMAGGSYNSPLHF.

There are a few counts of this clone. Here the CDR3 omits its conserved ending phenylalanine or tryptophan, so a read error is the likely source. The rearrangement joins TRBV6-2 or TRBV6-3 to TRBJ2-7; TRBD1 might be the D (5 bases). The V end was cut by 6 bases, the J end by 5 bases, with 14 bases between. Germline-derived CDR1 and CDR2 are MNHEY and SVGEGT. This CDR3 region has 13 residues. The CDR3 sequence is CASRTEVGHEQYS. The CDR3, as DNA: TGTGCCAGCAGGACAGAAGTGGGCCACGAGCAGTACTCC.

V is TRBV25-1 and J is TRBJ2-5, with D perhaps TRBD2 (6 bases). Germline V gives CDR1 MGHDK, CDR2 SYGVNS. The CDR3 spans 14 residues. V was cut by 3 bases and J by 3 bases, with 11 bases left in between. The DNA of the CDR3 is TGTGCCAGCAGTGAGGAGGGGACGGAAGAGACCCAGTACTTC. Translated: CASSEEGTEETQYF.

In this sample, this clone turned up many times. The genes are TRBV4-1 and TRBJ2-5; the match to TRBD1 covers 7 bases. CDR1 and CDR2 (germline): MGHRA, YSYEKL. J was trimmed by 5 bases and V by 1 base; bases with no gene match: 4. The CDR3 extends over 14 amino acids. The CDR3 sequence: CASSQGQGTETQYF. CDR3 in DNA: TGCGCCAGCAGCCAAGGACAGGGTACGGAGACCCAGTACTTC.

This clone occurred many times. This chain links TRBV13 with TRBJ2-7; 8 bases line up with TRBD1. This CDR3 is 15 amino acids long. J lost 1 base, V lost 8 bases, and 10 bases had no gene match. Germline-derived CDR1 and CDR2 are PRHDT and FYEKMQ (reference sequence). CDR3 protein: CASEISGDRSYEQYF. CDR3 DNA: TGTGCCAGCGAAATTTCGGGGGACAGGTCCTACGAGCAGTACTTC.

This clone was counted ten times or more. The chain links TRBV29-1 to TRBJ2-7; 9 bases align to TRBD1. Germline CDR1 reads SQVTM; CDR2 reads ANQGSEA. With V trimmed by 1 base and J by 3 bases, 19 bases remained unmatched. The CDR3 is 19 residues long. The CDR3 spells CSVEGPPGQGSPRRYEQYF. The CDR3 nucleotides are TGCAGCGTTGAAGGCCCCCCGGGACAGGGTTCGCCCCGCCGCTACGAGCAGTACTTC.

This clone was picked up many times. The genes are TRBV18 and TRBJ1-2; no definite D call. CDR1 KGHSH and CDR2 LQKENI come from the germline V gene. V was clipped by 2 bases and J by 2 bases, with 9 bases between them. CDR3 size: 14 residues. CDR3 sequence: CASSPKTENYGYTF. The DNA for the CDR3 is TGTGCCAGCTCACCAAAGACCGAGAACTATGGCTACACCTTC.

This clone was counted many times. J is TRBJ1-1 and V is TRBV6-1, with D perhaps matching TRBD1 (6 bases). The length of the CDR3 is 14 residues. Per germline, CDR1 MNHNS and CDR2 SASEGT. V lost 5 bases, J lost 8 bases, and 18 bases lay in between. The CDR3 sequence: CASSSEDRLSEAFF. Here the CDR3 DNA reads TGTGCCAGCAGTTCCGAAGACAGGCTTTCCGAAGCTTTCTTT.

The J gene is TRBJ2-2, the V gene TRBV28, with 7 bases that match TRBD1. The junction had 6 bases not matched to a gene; V was cut back by 5 bases and J by 3 bases. CDR3 length: 15 residues. Germline assignment: CDR1 MDHEN and CDR2 SYDVKM. The CDR3: CASSNRDSHTGELFF. The CDR3 nucleotides are TGTGCCAGCAGTAACCGGGACAGCCACACCGGGGAGCTGTTTTTT.

This clone has ten or more counts. The chain recombines TRBV6-6 with TRBJ1-1; D not certain. Germline V gene lookup returns CDR1 MNHNY and CDR2 SVGAGI (reference sequence). V shed 2 bases and J shed 2 bases, with 6 bases lying between them. CDR3 length equals 13 residues. CDR3 DNA: TGTGCCAGCAGTTACGGAGGAAACACTGAAGCTTTCTTT. Its protein is CASSYGGNTEAFF.